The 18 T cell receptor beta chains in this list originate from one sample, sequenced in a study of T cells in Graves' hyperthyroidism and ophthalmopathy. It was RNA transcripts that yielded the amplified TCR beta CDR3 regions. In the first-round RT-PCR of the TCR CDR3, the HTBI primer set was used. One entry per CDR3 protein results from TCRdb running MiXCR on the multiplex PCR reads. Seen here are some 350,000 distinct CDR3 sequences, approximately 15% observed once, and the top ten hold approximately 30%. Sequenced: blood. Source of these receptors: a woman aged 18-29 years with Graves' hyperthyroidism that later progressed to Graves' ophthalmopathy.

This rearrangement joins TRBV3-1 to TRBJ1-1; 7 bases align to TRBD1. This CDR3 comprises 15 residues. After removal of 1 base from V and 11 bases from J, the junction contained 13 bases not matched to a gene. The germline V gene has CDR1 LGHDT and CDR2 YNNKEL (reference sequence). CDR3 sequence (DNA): TGTGCCAGCAGCCAAGTGGGGACAGCCGCCGGGGGGGCTTTCTTT. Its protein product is CASSQVGTAAGGAFF.

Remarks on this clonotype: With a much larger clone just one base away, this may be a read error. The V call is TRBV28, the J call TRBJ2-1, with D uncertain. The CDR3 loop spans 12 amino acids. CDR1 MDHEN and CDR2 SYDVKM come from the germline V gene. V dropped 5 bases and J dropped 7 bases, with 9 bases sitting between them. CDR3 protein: CASSPYINEQFF. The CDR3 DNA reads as TGTGCCAGCAGTCCGTATATAAATGAGCAGTTCTTC.

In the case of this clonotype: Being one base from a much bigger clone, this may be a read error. The CDR3 DNA reads TGTGCCAGCAGTTTCTTGGTCTTGAACACTGAAGCTTTCTTT. Translation gives CASSFLVLNTEAFF. The rearrangement joins TRBV27 to TRBJ1-1; D is undetermined. The CDR3 is 14 residues long. CDR1 MNHEY and CDR2 SMNVEV come from the germline V gene (reference sequence). V lost 3 bases to trimming and J lost 0 bases, with 8 bases between them.

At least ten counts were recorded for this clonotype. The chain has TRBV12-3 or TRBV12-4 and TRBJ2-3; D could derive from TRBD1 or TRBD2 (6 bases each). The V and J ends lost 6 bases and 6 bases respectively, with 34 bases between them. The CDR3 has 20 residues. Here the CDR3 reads CASSFRVPEGGREFEDTQYF. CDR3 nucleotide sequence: TGTGCCAGCAGCTTCCGGGTCCCCGAGGGGGGTCGCGAATTTGAGGATACGCAGTATTTT.

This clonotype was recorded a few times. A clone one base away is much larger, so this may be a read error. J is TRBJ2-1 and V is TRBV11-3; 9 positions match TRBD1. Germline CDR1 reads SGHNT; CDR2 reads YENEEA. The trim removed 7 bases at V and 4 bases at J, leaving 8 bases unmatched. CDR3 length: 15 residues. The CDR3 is CASNHRTGEYNEQFF. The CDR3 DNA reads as TGTGCCAGCAACCATCGGACAGGGGAATACAATGAGCAGTTCTTC. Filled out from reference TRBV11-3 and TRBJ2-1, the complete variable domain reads EAGVVQSPRYKIIEKKQPVAFWCNPISGHNTLYWYLQNLGQGPELLIRYENEEAVDDSQLPKDRFSAERLKGVDSTLKIQPAELGDSAVYLCASNHRTGEYNEQFFGPGTRLTVL.

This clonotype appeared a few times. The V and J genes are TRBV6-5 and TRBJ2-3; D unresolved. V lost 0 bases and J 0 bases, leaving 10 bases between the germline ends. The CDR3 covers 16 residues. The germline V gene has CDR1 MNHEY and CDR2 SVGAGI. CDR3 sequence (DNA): TGTGCCAGCAGTTACTCTTCCCGGAGAAGCACAGATACGCAGTATTTT. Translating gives CASSYSSRRSTDTQYF.

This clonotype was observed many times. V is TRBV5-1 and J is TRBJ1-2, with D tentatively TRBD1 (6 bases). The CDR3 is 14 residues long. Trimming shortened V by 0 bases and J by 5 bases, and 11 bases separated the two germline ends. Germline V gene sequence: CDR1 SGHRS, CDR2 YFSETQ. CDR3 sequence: CASSLEPGDYGYTF. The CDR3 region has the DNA TGCGCCAGCAGCTTGGAACCAGGGGATTATGGCTACACCTTC. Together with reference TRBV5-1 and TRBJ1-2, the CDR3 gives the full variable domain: KAGVTQTPRYLIKTRGQQVTLSCSPISGHRSVSWYQQTPGQGLQFLFEYFSETQRNKGNFPGRFSGRQFSNSRSEMNVSTLELGDSALYLCASSLEPGDYGYTFGSGTRLTVV.

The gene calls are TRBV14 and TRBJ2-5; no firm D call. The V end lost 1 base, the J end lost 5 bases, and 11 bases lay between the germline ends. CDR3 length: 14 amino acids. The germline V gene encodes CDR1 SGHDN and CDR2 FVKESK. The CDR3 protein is CASSQVRVEETQYF. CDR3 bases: TGTGCCAGCAGCCAAGTCCGAGTGGAGGAGACCCAGTACTTC.

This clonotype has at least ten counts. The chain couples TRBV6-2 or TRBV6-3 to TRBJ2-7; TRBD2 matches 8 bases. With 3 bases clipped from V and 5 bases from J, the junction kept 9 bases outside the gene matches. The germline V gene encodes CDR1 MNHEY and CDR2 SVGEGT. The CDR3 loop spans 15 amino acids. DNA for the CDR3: TGTGCCAGCAGTTATTCCCGGGAGGGCCGAAACGAGCAGTACTTC. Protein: CASSYSREGRNEQYF.

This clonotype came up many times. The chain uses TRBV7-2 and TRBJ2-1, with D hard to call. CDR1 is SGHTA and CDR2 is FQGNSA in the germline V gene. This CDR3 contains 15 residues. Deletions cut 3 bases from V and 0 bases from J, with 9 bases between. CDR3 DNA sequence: TGTGCCAGCAGCTTTACTTCTAGCTCCTACAATGAGCAGTTCTTC. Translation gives CASSFTSSSYNEQFF.

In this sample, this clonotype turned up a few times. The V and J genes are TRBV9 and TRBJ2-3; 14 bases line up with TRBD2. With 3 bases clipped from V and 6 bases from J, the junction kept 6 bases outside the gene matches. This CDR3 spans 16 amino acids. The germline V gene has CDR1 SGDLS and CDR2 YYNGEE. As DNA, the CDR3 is TGTGCCAGCAGCGGACTAGCGGGAGGGCCGTCGGATACGCAGTATTTT. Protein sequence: CASSGLAGGPSDTQYF.

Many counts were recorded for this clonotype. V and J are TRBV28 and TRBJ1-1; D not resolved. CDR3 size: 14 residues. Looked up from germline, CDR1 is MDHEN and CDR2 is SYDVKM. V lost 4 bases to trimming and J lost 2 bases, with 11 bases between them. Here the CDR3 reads CASSSSPLNTEAFF. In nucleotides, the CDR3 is TGTGCCAGCAGTTCATCCCCCCTAAACACTGAAGCTTTCTTT.

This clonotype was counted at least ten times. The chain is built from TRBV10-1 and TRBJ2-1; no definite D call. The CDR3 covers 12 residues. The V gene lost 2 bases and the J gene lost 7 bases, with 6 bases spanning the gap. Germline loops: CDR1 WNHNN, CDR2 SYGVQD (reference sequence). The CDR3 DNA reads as TGCGCCAGCAGTGAGAGAGGAAATGAGCAGTTCTTC. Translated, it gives CASSERGNEQFF.

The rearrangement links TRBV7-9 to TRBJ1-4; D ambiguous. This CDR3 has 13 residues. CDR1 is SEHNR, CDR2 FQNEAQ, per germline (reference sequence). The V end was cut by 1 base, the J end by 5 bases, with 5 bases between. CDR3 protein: CASSLEGNEKLFF. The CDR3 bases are TGTGCCAGCAGCTTAGAGGGCAATGAAAAACTGTTTTTT.

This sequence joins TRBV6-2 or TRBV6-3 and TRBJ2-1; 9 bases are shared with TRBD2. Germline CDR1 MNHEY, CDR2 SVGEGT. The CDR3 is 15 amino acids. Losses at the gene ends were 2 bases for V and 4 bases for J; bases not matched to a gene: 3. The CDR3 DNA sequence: TGTGCCAGCAGTTACATAAGCGGGGGGTACAATGAGCAGTTCTTC. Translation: CASSYISGGYNEQFF.

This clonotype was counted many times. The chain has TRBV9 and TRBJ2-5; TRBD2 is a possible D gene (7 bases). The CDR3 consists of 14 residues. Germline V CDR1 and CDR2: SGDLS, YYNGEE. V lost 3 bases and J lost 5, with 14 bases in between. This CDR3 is CASSERGGGETQYF. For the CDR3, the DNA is TGTGCCAGCAGCGAGCGAGGGGGGGGTGAGACCCAGTACTTC.

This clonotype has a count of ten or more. In DNA form, the CDR3 reads TGTGCCAGCAGTTACGAAGAGAGGTACGAGCAGTACTTC. Its translation is CASSYEERYEQYF. The chain links TRBV6-2 or TRBV6-3 to TRBJ2-7, with unresolved D. CDR1 and CDR2 (germline): MNHEY, SVGEGT. The V and J ends lost 2 bases and 4 bases respectively, with 9 bases between them. The CDR3 spans 13 residues.

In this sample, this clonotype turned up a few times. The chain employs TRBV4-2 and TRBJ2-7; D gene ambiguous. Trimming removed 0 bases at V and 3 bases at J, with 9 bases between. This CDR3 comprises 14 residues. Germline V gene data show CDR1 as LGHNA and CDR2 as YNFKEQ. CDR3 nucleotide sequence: TGTGCCAGCAGCCAAGATCTAGGATACTACGAGCAGTACTTC. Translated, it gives CASSQDLGYYEQYF.